A selection of T cell receptor beta chains follows, all from one sample in a study of blood T cell repertoires in COVID-19. Repertoires were generated with immunoSEQ multiplex PCR, while TCRdb's copy carries only in-frame clones and drops some. This sample has about 290,000 clones, with approximately 80% found just once. Specimen: peripheral blood. The source is a woman aged 50 to 60 with active or convalescent COVID-19. Each CDR3 is given with its conserved first and last residue. D genes are given only for firm matches. For some rows the clone size is stated as once, few or many, or as a class when expanded; others skip it.

J: TRBJ2-5; size: -; V: TRBV27; D: TRBD2; DNA: TGTGCCAGCAGTTCGCAACTAGCGGAGCCTCAAGAGACCCAGTACTTC; CDR3: CASSSQLAEPQETQYF
J: TRBJ2-7; size: -; V: TRBV5-1; D: -; DNA: TGCGCCAGCAGCTTGGGACAGACCCCCTACGAGCAGTACTTC; CDR3: CASSLGQTPYEQYF
J: TRBJ1-1; size: -; V: TRBV5-1; D: -; DNA: TGCGCCAGCAGCCCCATGGAGGGGTCCACTGAAGCTTTCTTT; CDR3: CASSPMEGSTEAFF
J: TRBJ1-1; size: -; V: TRBV21-1; D: -; DNA: TGTGCCAGCAGTTTGACAGGTTCCGTGGAAGCTTTCTTT; CDR3: CASSLTGSVEAFF
J: TRBJ2-1; size: -; V: TRBV29-1; D: TRBD1; DNA: TGCAGCGTCGCCCTCTGGGACAGCTCCTACAATGAGCAGTTCTTC; CDR3: CSVALWDSSYNEQFF
J: TRBJ2-5; size: -; V: TRBV25-1; D: -; DNA: TGTGCCAGCAGTGAATCGGGTAGGATTAGGGGAGAGACCCAGTACTTC; CDR3: CASSESGRIRGETQYF
J: TRBJ1-2; size: -; V: TRBV28; D: TRBD1; DNA: TGTGCCAGCAGCCTCACAGGGGGACAGCTAATTAGCTATGGCTACACCTTC; CDR3: CASSLTGGQLISYGYTF
J: TRBJ1-1; size: -; V: TRBV10-3; D: -; DNA: TGTGCCGCATGGGGGGACACTGAAGCTTTCTTT; CDR3: CAAWGDTEAFF
J: TRBJ1-1; size: -; V: TRBV6-5; D: -; DNA: TGTGCCAGCAGTTACGGGTCAGGGCCGCCTTCCACTGAAGCTTTCTTT; CDR3: CASSYGSGPPSTEAFF
J: TRBJ1-2; size: -; V: TRBV5-1; D: TRBD1; DNA: TGCGCCAGCAGCAGGACAGGGGTAAACTATGGCTACACCTTC; CDR3: CASSRTGVNYGYTF
J: TRBJ2-3; size: -; V: TRBV6-6; D: -; DNA: TGTGCCAGCAGTTACTCGATTCCGGGGTCAGATACGCAGTATTTT; CDR3: CASSYSIPGSDTQYF
J: TRBJ2-2; size: many; V: TRBV3-1/TRBV3-2; D: TRBD2; DNA: TGTGCCAGCAGCCAACGCGGGAGAACTTCGGGCACCGGGGAGCTGTTTTTT; CDR3: CASSQRGRTSGTGELFF
J: TRBJ1-1; size: -; V: TRBV28; D: -; DNA: TGTGCCAGCAGTTCCGACGTACAGAGTTTCTTT; CDR3: CASSSDVQSFF
J: TRBJ2-5; size: -; V: TRBV7-2; D: -; DNA: TGTGCCAGCAGCTTAGAACGGCGGGAGACCCAGTACTTC; CDR3: CASSLERRETQYF
J: TRBJ2-7; size: -; V: TRBV7-9; D: -; DNA: TGTGCAAGCAGCTTACCGGGGACCTACGAGCAGTACTTC; CDR3: CASSLPGTYEQYF
J: TRBJ2-1; size: -; V: TRBV5-1; D: TRBD1; DNA: TGCGCCAGCAGCCCACAGGGGGTTGACAATGAGCAGTTCTTC; CDR3: CASSPQGVDNEQFF
J: TRBJ2-5; size: -; V: TRBV5-6; D: -; DNA: TGTGCCAGCAGCTTGGCCCCACGAGGGGGCGGAGGGGCCCAGTACTTC; CDR3: CASSLAPRGGGGAQYF
J: TRBJ2-5; size: -; V: TRBV4-2; D: -; DNA: TGTGCCAGCAGCCAGGGCAGGGAAGAGACCCAGTACTTC; CDR3: CASSQGREETQYF
J: TRBJ2-7; size: -; V: TRBV5-4; D: TRBD2; DNA: TGTGCCAGCAGCGAGGGACTAGCGGGAGCCTACGAGCAGTACTTC; CDR3: CASSEGLAGAYEQYF
J: TRBJ1-5; size: few; V: TRBV5-6; D: TRBD1; DNA: TGTGCCAGCAGCGACAGGGGCGTTCAGCCCCAGCATTTT; CDR3: CASSDRGVQPQHF
J: TRBJ2-3; size: -; V: TRBV30; D: TRBD2; DNA: TGTGCCTGGAGTGTTAAAGCGGGAAGAGTAGATACGCAGTATTTT; CDR3: CAWSVKAGRVDTQYF
J: TRBJ1-6; size: many; V: TRBV6-1; D: -; DNA: TGTGCCAGCAGTGACAGAACCTATAATTCACCCCTCCACTTT; CDR3: CASSDRTYNSPLHF
J: TRBJ1-3; size: -; V: TRBV29-1; D: TRBD1; DNA: TGCAGCGCCGGACAGGGCGACCCTGGAAACACCATATATTTT; CDR3: CSAGQGDPGNTIYF
J: TRBJ2-7; size: -; V: TRBV3-1/TRBV3-2; D: TRBD2; DNA: TGTGCCAGCAGCCAACGGGGTAAGGCGGGAGGGCCGGGGGAGCAGTACTTC; CDR3: CASSQRGKAGGPGEQYF
J: TRBJ1-1; size: once; V: TRBV15; D: -; DNA: TGTGCCACCAGCAGAGCGAACATTGGGAACACTGAAGCTTTCTTT; CDR3: CATSRANIGNTEAFF
J: TRBJ1-2; size: -; V: TRBV18; D: -; DNA: TGTGCCAGCTCACCATCTGTGAGGGTCCGTGATGGCTACACCTTC; CDR3: CASSPSVRVRDGYTF
J: TRBJ2-7; size: -; V: TRBV29-1; D: -; DNA: TGCAGCGTTTGGAGCGCCCCTGGAACAGGGAGAATCGAGCAGTACTTC; CDR3: CSVWSAPGTGRIEQYF
J: TRBJ1-6; size: -; V: TRBV5-4; D: TRBD1; DNA: TGTGCCAGCAGCGTGAGGGACAGGGGTTACTCACCCCTCCACTTT; CDR3: CASSVRDRGYSPLHF
J: TRBJ2-1; size: -; V: TRBV25-1; D: -; DNA: TGTGCCAGCAGTGGCTCCCGGGAGCAGTTCTTC; CDR3: CASSGSREQFF
J: TRBJ1-1; size: -; V: TRBV7-9; D: -; DNA: TGTGCCAAGTCGACCGGAGAAGGGGCTGAAGCTTTCTTT; CDR3: CAKSTGEGAEAFF
J: TRBJ2-2; size: -; V: TRBV9; D: -; DNA: TGTGCCAGCAGCGTAGTTAGCGGAGCGAACACCGGGGAGCTGTTTTTT; CDR3: CASSVVSGANTGELFF
J: TRBJ2-7; size: once; V: TRBV6-1; D: -; DNA: TGTGCCAGCAGTGAAGTGGGCAGCGGCCCACCCTACGAGCAGTACTTC; CDR3: CASSEVGSGPPYEQYF
J: TRBJ2-1; size: few; V: TRBV3-1/TRBV3-2; D: TRBD2; DNA: TGTGCCAGCAGCCAAGAACCGGGACTAGTCGGTCGCGAGCAGTTCTTC; CDR3: CASSQEPGLVGREQFF
J: TRBJ1-1; size: -; V: TRBV2; D: TRBD1; DNA: TGTGCCAGCAACCGGGGACAGCTTAACACTGAAGCTTTCTTT; CDR3: CASNRGQLNTEAFF
J: TRBJ1-6; size: -; V: TRBV28; D: -; DNA: TGTGCCGGCAGGCCGACAAGGCCGAATTCACCCCTCCACTTT; CDR3: CAGRPTRPNSPLHF
J: TRBJ1-2; size: -; V: TRBV28; D: TRBD1; DNA: TGTGCCAGCAGTTTTACCGGGACAGCGTATGGCTACACCTTC; CDR3: CASSFTGTAYGYTF